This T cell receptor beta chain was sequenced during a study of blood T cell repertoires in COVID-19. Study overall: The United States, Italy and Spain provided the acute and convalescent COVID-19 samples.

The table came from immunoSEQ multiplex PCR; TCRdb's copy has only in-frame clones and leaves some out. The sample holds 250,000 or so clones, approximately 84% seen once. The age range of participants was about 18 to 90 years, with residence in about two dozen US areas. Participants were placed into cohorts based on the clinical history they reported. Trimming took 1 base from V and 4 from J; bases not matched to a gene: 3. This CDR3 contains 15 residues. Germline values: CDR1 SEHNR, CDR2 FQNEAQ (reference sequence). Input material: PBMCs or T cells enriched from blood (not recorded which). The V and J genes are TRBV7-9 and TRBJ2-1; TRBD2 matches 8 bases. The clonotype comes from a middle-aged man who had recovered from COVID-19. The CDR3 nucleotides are TGTGCCAGCAGCTTAGGGCGGGGGGCATACAATGAGCAGTTCTTC. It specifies CASSLGRGAYNEQFF.